Detailed here is one T cell receptor beta chain. Its antigen is not known. This record belongs to a study of T-cell memory formation after mild COVID-19. The study's findings and limits: Contracting clones from day 15 to 85 showed balanced CD4/CD8; later expanders favored CD4+.

Between the trimmed V and J ends, which lost 1 base and 5 bases, there was a span of 11 bases. This CDR3 region has 14 residues. Germline loops: CDR1 MNHNS, CDR2 SASEGT. TCRdb recomputed calls from the 5' RACE reads with MiXCR, one row per CDR3 protein. The repertoire holds about 540,000 distinct CDR3 sequences, with around 21% as singletons. This chain links TRBV6-1 with TRBJ1-1; no firm D call. The sample consisted of PBMCs or a T cell subset sorted from them (not recorded which). The receptor was isolated from an adult woman who had mild COVID-19 (a few samples of this study predate the infection). Cell type and time point are not known. The CDR3 region is CASSEDRVRTEAFF. The DNA for the CDR3 is TGTGCCAGCAGTGAAGATCGGGTTCGGACTGAAGCTTTCTTT.